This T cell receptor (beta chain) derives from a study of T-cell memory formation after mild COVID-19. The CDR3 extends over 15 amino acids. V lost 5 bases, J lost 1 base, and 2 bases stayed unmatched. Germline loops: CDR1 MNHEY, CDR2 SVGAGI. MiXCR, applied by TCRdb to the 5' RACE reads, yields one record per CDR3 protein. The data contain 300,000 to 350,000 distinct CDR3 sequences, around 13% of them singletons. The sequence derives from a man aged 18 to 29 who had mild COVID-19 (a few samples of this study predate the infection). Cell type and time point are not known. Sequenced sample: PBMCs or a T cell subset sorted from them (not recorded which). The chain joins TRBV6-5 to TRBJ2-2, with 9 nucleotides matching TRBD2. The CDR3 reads CASSRSGGNTGELFF. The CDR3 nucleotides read TGTGCCAGCAGTCGTAGCGGGGGGAACACCGGGGAGCTGTTTTTT.